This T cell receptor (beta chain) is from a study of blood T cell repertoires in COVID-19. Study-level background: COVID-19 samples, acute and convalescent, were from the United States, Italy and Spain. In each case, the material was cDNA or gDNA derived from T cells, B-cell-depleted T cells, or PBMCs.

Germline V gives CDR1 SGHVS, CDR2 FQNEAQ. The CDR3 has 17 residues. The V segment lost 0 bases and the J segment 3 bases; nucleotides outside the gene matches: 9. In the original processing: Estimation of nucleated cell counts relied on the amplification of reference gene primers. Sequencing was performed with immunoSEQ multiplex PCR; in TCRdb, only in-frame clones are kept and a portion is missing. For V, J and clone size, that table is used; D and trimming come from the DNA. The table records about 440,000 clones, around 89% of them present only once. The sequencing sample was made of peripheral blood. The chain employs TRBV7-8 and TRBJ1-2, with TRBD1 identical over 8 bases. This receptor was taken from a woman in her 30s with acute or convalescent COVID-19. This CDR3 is CASSLAYSGGRYYGYTF. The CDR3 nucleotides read TGTGCCAGCAGCTTAGCGTATTCAGGGGGCAGATACTATGGCTACACCTTC. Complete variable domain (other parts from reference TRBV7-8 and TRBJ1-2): GAGVSQSPRYKVAKRGQDVALRCDPISGHVSLFWYQQALGQGPEFLTYFQNEAQLDKSGLPSDRFFAERPEGSVSTLKIQRTQQEDSAVYLCASSLAYSGGRYYGYTFGSGTRLTVV.